The count of the clone carrying this T cell receptor (beta chain) is one. The antigen remains unidentified. The source of the sample is a study of PD-L1 blockade in urothelial cancer. Overall study: Of under 30 patients, about two dozen were males with bladder-origin urothelial cancer.

General study points: Durable benefit accompanied greater 3-week expansion of tumor-associated blood clones.

A spike-in of synthetic TCR analog templates was added to each PCR. The method was immunoSEQ multiplex PCR; TCRdb's version includes in-frame clones alone and lacks a portion of them. The sample has about 45,000 clones; 88% are singletons. Patients had urothelial carcinoma that was locally advanced or metastatic. V trimming: 9 bases; J trimming: 3 bases; junction bases outside the gene matches: 9. The CDR3 has 14 amino acids. Germline V gives CDR1 LNHDA, CDR2 SQIVND (reference sequence). The source is an older man with urothelial cancer. This material consisted of PBMCs, taken around atezolizumab (anti-PD-L1) treatment. The J gene is TRBJ2-7, the V gene TRBV19, with TRBD2 identical over 9 bases. DNA for the CDR3: TGTGCCAGCCGCCGCGGGACTAGCTTCTACGAGCAGTACTTC. Protein sequence: CASRRGTSFYEQYF. The whole variable domain, filled in from reference TRBV19 and TRBJ2-7, reads DGGITQSPKYLFRKEGQNVTLSCEQNLNHDAMYWYRQDPGQGLRLIYYSQIVNDFQKGDIAEGYSVSREKKESFPLTVTSAQKNPTAFYLCASRRGTSFYEQYFGPGTRLTVT.